This T cell receptor beta chain was documented in a study of blood T cell repertoires in COVID-19. Study-wide background: The origin of the acute and convalescent COVID-19 samples was the United States, Italy and Spain. Sample material is recorded as cDNA or gDNA derived from T cells, B-cell-depleted T cells, or PBMCs.

The sample holds one count of this clone. Germline CDR1 reads MNHEY; CDR2 reads SMNVEV (reference sequence). This CDR3 has 16 residues. Trimming at V came to 6 bases and at J to 7 bases, leaving 9 bases not matched to a gene. Original analysis: Nucleated cell counts were estimated from reference gene primer amplification. Here immunoSEQ multiplex PCR was the method, and the copy in TCRdb shows in-frame clones only, minus some. The DNA was the basis for D and trimming; V, J and clone size are from that table. The sample has tens of thousands of clones; about four fifths are singletons. The TCR was taken from a woman aged 60-75 years with acute or convalescent COVID-19. V gene TRBV27 combines with J gene TRBJ1-6, with 10 bases aligning to TRBD1. The specimen was peripheral blood. The CDR3 DNA follows: TGTGCCAGCAGGTATGACAGGGGGCGGCCCAATTCACCCCTCCACTTT. As protein: CASRYDRGRPNSPLHF.